This TCR beta chain appears in the sequencing data of a study of radiotherapy plus CTLA-4 blockade in lung cancer. Study-wide context: For approximately 17% of patients, objective responses occurred, and roughly 31% had disease control.

Treatment of patients with chemo-refractory metastatic non-small-cell lung cancer consisted of focal radiation plus CTLA-4 blockade with ipilimumab. The data were produced by immunoSEQ multiplex PCR, yet TCRdb's version contains in-frame clones alone and is incomplete. The table has tens of thousands of clones, approximately 77% seen once. CDR3 length equals 14 residues. Germline CDR1 SGDLS, CDR2 YYNGEE. V lost 1 base and J lost 0; bases outside the gene matches: 1. The sequence came from a human donor with non-small cell lung cancer who had stable disease on radiotherapy plus ipilimumab. The material was peripheral blood, obtained from a patient treated with radiotherapy plus ipilimumab. The V and J genes are TRBV9 and TRBJ2-7, with 7 bases fitting TRBD1. DNA of the CDR3: TGTGCCAGCAGCGTACAGGGGGACTCCTACGAGCAGTACTTC. This gives the protein CASSVQGDSYEQYF.